One sample yielded the 28 T cell receptor beta chains listed below, sequenced in a study of T cells in Graves' hyperthyroidism and ophthalmopathy. TCR beta CDR3 regions were amplified from RNA. RT-PCR in the first round (using the HTBI primer set) targeted the TCR CDR3. TCRdb re-called the multiplex PCR reads through MiXCR, storing one row per CDR3 protein. The table records 600,000 or so distinct CDR3 sequences, more than 45% of them present only once. The sample comprised peripheral blood or thyroid tissue (not recorded which). These receptors were obtained from a woman younger than 30 with Graves' hyperthyroidism.

This clonotype turned up a few times. The chain couples TRBV12-3 or TRBV12-4 to TRBJ2-5, with TRBD1 as a possible D gene (5 bases). V was clipped by 5 bases and J by 1 base, with 11 bases between them. The length of the CDR3 is 14 residues. The CDR3 region has the DNA TGTGCCAGCAGTCCTTGGGGCCGCCAAGAGACCCAGTACTTC. Translated, it gives CASSPWGRQETQYF.

This chain uses TRBV7-2 with TRBJ1-4; D is uncertain. V was cut by 1 base and J by 4 bases, with 10 bases left in between. Germline lookup yields CDR1 SGHTA and CDR2 FQGNSA. The CDR3 length is 15 residues. CDR3 sequence: CASSLGIMDNEKLFF. The CDR3, as DNA: TGTGCCAGCAGCTTAGGGATTATGGATAATGAAAAACTGTTTTTT.

The V call is TRBV7-8, the J call TRBJ2-5, with D perhaps matching TRBD1 or TRBD2 (7 bases each). The CDR3 extends over 13 amino acids. Looked up from germline, CDR1 is SGHVS and CDR2 is FQNEAQ. V was clipped by 5 bases and J by 7 bases, with 14 bases between them. The CDR3 nucleotides read TGTGCCAGCAGCCCCAGGGGGGGGGGGACCCAGTACTTC. This codes for CASSPRGGGTQYF.

A few counts support this clonotype. In DNA form, the CDR3 reads TGTGCCAGCAGCCAACCTGGACTAAAGGATCACGAGCAGTACTTC. The encoded protein is CASSQPGLKDHEQYF. The chain employs TRBV7-9 and TRBJ2-7, with D tentatively TRBD2 (6 bases). The V and J ends lost 5 bases and 5 bases respectively, with 19 bases between them. CDR1 is SEHNR, CDR2 FQNEAQ, per germline (reference sequence). The CDR3 length is 15 residues.

Turning to this clonotype: One base away lies a much larger clone, so this may be a sequencing read error. The chain couples TRBV2 to TRBJ1-2; 7 bases fit TRBD1. The germline V gene has CDR1 SNHLY and CDR2 FYNNEI. The CDR3 is made up of 13 amino acids. CDR3 residues: CAGSETGIGGYTF. CDR3 coding DNA: TGTGCCGGCAGTGAGACAGGGATCGGCGGCTACACCTTC.

This clonotype was recorded many times. V usage is TRBV15 and J usage is TRBJ2-7; 7 bases align to TRBD2. V gave up 2 bases and J gave up 1 base; unmatched junction bases: 5. CDR3 length: 15 residues. Germline CDR1 is LNHNV and CDR2 is YYDKDF (reference sequence). DNA of the CDR3: TGTGCCACCAGCAGAAGACTAGCAGGGTCCTACGAGCAGTACTTC. Its protein is CATSRRLAGSYEQYF.

This clonotype was detected only a few times. The V call is TRBV2, the J call TRBJ1-1; D remains ambiguous. Germline V CDR1 and CDR2: SNHLY, FYNNEI. Between the trimmed V and J ends, which lost 5 bases and 3 bases, there was a span of 16 bases. The CDR3 totals 15 residues. The CDR3 loop reads CASSSTRRLHTEAFF. As DNA, the CDR3 is TGTGCCAGCAGTTCAACACGACGGCTTCACACTGAAGCTTTCTTT.

This clonotype was picked up one time. This chain uses TRBV2 with TRBJ2-2, with D tentatively TRBD2 (5 bases). V was trimmed by 8 bases and J by 2 bases, leaving 15 bases between them. The CDR3 loop spans 15 amino acids. Germline CDR1 is SNHLY and CDR2 is FYNNEI. The CDR3 bases are TGTGCCAGCTCACCTCCCGGGAAAAACACCGGGGAGCTGTTTTTT. It codes for CASSPPGKNTGELFF.

The chain employs TRBV24-1 and TRBJ2-2; D unclear. Germline V gene lookup returns CDR1 KGHDR and CDR2 SFDVKD. The CDR3 contains 16 residues. Trimming removed 1 base at V and 5 bases at J, with 13 bases between. CDR3 in DNA: TGTGCCACCAGTGATTTATTTCGAAGTGGGACCGGGGAGCTGTTTTTT. Its protein product is CATSDLFRSGTGELFF.

Only a few counts were recorded for this clonotype. The chain is built from TRBV29-1 and TRBJ1-5, with D tentatively TRBD1 (5 bases). With 7 bases removed from V and 3 bases from J, the gap between germline ends came to 10 bases. CDR1 is SQVTM, CDR2 ANQGSEA, per germline. This CDR3 has 12 amino acids. CDR3 residues: CSARQTNQPQHF. CDR3 coding DNA: TGCAGCGCTAGACAGACCAATCAGCCCCAGCATTTT.

Regarding this clonotype: The germline gene is not matched at one end of the junction; a read error may be the cause. This chain joins TRBV2 and TRBJ1-2, with unresolved D. Germline values: CDR1 SNHLY, CDR2 FYNNEI. CDR3 length: 15 residues. The CDR3 region has the DNA TGTGCCGGCAGTGTACAGCCCTCCTTTAACTATGGCTACACCTTC. Protein: CAGSVQPSFNYGYTF.

V and J are TRBV29-1 and TRBJ2-6; D call uncertain. This CDR3 spans 15 amino acids. Germline V lookup: CDR1 SQVTM, CDR2 ANQGSEA. V lost 3 bases to trimming and J lost 0 bases, with 9 bases between them. The CDR3 nucleotides are TGCAGCGTTGAGGTTACTGGCTCTGGGGCCAACGTCCTGACTTTC. Residues: CSVEVTGSGANVLTF. Complete variable domain (other parts from reference TRBV29-1 and TRBJ2-6): SAVISQKPSRDICQRGTSLTIQCQVDSQVTMMFWYRQQPGQSLTLIATANQGSEATYESGFVIDKFPISRPNLTFSTLTVSNMSPEDSSIYLCSVEVTGSGANVLTFGAGSRLTVL.

The J gene is TRBJ2-6, the V gene TRBV29-1; TRBD1 might be the D (6 bases). V was cut by 8 bases and J by 0 bases, with 11 bases left in between. Germline CDR1 reads SQVTM; CDR2 reads ANQGSEA. The CDR3 has 14 residues. CDR3 in amino acids: CSSDSSSGANVLTF. CDR3 nucleotide sequence: TGCAGCTCGGACAGCAGCTCTGGGGCCAACGTCCTGACTTTC.

J is TRBJ2-2 and V is TRBV10-3, with D possibly matching TRBD1 (6 bases). Germline V gene lookup returns CDR1 ENHRY and CDR2 SYGVKD. V lost 9 bases and J lost 3, with 14 bases in between. The CDR3 consists of 14 residues. The CDR3 DNA reads TGTGCCATACACAGGGCCCGGGACACCGGGGAGCTGTTTTTT. It is translated as CAIHRARDTGELFF.

This clonotype was detected a few times. The J gene is TRBJ1-2, the V gene TRBV5-1, with D perhaps TRBD1 (5 bases). The germline CDR1 and CDR2 sequences are SGHRS and YFSETQ. This CDR3 spans 13 amino acids. The V end lost 0 bases, the J end lost 8 bases, and 11 bases lay between the germline ends. CDR3 sequence (DNA): TGCGCCAGCAGCTTGGACGTCGGGGCGGGCTACACCTTC. Amino acid sequence: CASSLDVGAGYTF.

This clonotype was counted at least ten times. The rearrangement links TRBV25-1 to TRBJ1-2, with TRBD1 matching over 7 bases. Germline CDR1 reads MGHDK; CDR2 reads SYGVNS. The CDR3 extends over 11 amino acids. The V gene end was trimmed by 8 bases and the J gene end by 5 bases; junction bases not matched to a gene: 2. CDR3 DNA: TGTGCCAGCCAACAGGGGTATGGCTACACCTTC. It codes for CASQQGYGYTF.

There are a few counts of this clonotype. The V and J genes are TRBV20-1 and TRBJ2-2; D remains unclear. The germline V gene encodes CDR1 DFQATT and CDR2 SNEGSKA (reference sequence). The CDR3 has 12 amino acids. Trimming left V 2 bases short and J 4 bases short, with 5 bases between. DNA for the CDR3: TGCAGTGCTAGACCACCCACCGGGGAGCTGTTTTTT. This codes for CSARPPTGELFF.

The table lists this clonotype with many counts. The chain recombines TRBV10-3 with TRBJ1-5; 9 positions match TRBD1. Germline V lookup: CDR1 ENHRY, CDR2 SYGVKD. With V trimmed by 3 bases and J by 9 bases, 9 bases remained unmatched. This CDR3 comprises 15 residues. The CDR3 loop is CAISERVGQGWPQHF. The DNA for the CDR3 is TGTGCCATCAGTGAACGAGTGGGACAGGGTTGGCCCCAGCATTTT.

The gene calls are TRBV29-1 and TRBJ2-2; D gene unclear. V was shortened by 4 bases and J by 8 bases, with 14 bases between the two germline ends. The CDR3 consists of 13 residues. The V gene's germline CDR1 is SQVTM and CDR2 ANQGSEA. CDR3 protein: CSVADPSLGELFF. CDR3 DNA sequence: TGCAGCGTTGCCGATCCGAGCTTAGGGGAGCTGTTTTTT.

The chain is built from TRBV20-1 and TRBJ2-5; TRBD2 matches 7 bases. This CDR3 comprises 15 residues. With 3 bases clipped from V and 5 bases from J, the junction kept 12 bases outside the gene matches. Germline V gene sequence: CDR1 DFQATT, CDR2 SNEGSKA (reference sequence). The CDR3 protein is CSASLTGGSLETQYF. CDR3 nucleotides: TGCAGTGCTAGTCTGACTGGCGGGAGTTTGGAGACCCAGTACTTC.

The table lists this clonotype with many counts. The rearrangement uses TRBV29-1 and TRBJ2-2; no definite D call. V was shortened by 3 bases and J by 0 bases, with 8 bases between the two germline ends. The CDR3 length is 14 residues. From germline, CDR1 is SQVTM and CDR2 ANQGSEA. The CDR3 spells CSVEGFSNTGELFF. The CDR3 DNA reads as TGCAGCGTTGAGGGATTTTCGAACACCGGGGAGCTGTTTTTT.

On this clonotype itself: A much larger clonotype is one base distant, so this may be a read error. The chain employs TRBV10-3 and TRBJ1-1, with a possible D match to TRBD1 (5 bases). Germline CDR1 ENHRY, CDR2 SYGVKD. CDR3 length: 13 residues. CDR3 nucleotides: TGTGCCAGCAGTGATTCGGGGGGCACTGAAGCTTTCTTT. Translated: CASSDSGGTEAFF.

The table lists this clonotype with a few counts. This sequence joins TRBV5-8 and TRBJ2-7; D unclear. The V gene's germline CDR1 is SGHTS and CDR2 YDEGEE. V gave up 4 bases and J gave up 3 bases, with 11 bases separating them. There are 13 residues in the CDR3. The CDR3 region has the DNA TGTGCCAGCAGCCTGGGTCCACACTACGAGCAGTACTTC. As protein: CASSLGPHYEQYF.

This clonotype was seen at least ten times. The chain couples TRBV2 to TRBJ2-7; the D is unclear. Germline values: CDR1 SNHLY, CDR2 FYNNEI. The CDR3 has 14 residues. Trimming pared 2 bases from V and 5 bases from J, leaving 13 bases between. The DNA for the CDR3 is TGTGCCAGCAGTGAACGGCCTGCCGGAGACGAGCAGTACTTC. Translating it yields CASSERPAGDEQYF.

The table lists this clonotype with a few counts. The chain carries TRBV20-1 and TRBJ2-5; 12 bases align to TRBD2. This CDR3 is built from 18 residues. The germline gives CDR1 DFQATT, CDR2 SNEGSKA (reference sequence). The V segment lost 1 base and the J segment 5 bases; nucleotides outside the gene matches: 14. The DNA of the CDR3 is TGCAGTGCTAGAGCCCACCAACGACTAGCGGGAGTGAGGGAGACCCAGTACTTC. Translation gives CSARAHQRLAGVRETQYF.

A few counts support this clonotype. The CDR3 DNA follows: TGTGCCACCAGTGATGGTTTAGCGGGAGGGCCGTACGAGCAGTACTTC. This gives the protein CATSDGLAGGPYEQYF. The chain combines TRBV24-1 with TRBJ2-7, with 11 bases lining up with TRBD2. The CDR3 extends over 16 amino acids. Germline V gives CDR1 KGHDR, CDR2 SFDVKD. The V segment lost 3 bases and the J segment 4 bases; nucleotides outside the gene matches: 7.

The gene calls are TRBV2 and TRBJ1-5; 7 bases fit TRBD1. The V gene's germline CDR1 is SNHLY and CDR2 FYNNEI. The CDR3 is 13 amino acids. Trimming took 8 bases from V and 11 from J; bases not matched to a gene: 12. CDR3 nucleotides: TGTGCCAGCTCACCAGGGACACAGGGGACCCAGCATTTT. Its translation is CASSPGTQGTQHF.

A few counts support this clonotype. The chain joins TRBV20-1 to TRBJ1-5; TRBD1 agrees at 8 bases. Germline V gene lookup returns CDR1 DFQATT and CDR2 SNEGSKA (reference sequence). The CDR3 loop spans 14 amino acids. V shed 5 bases, J shed 1 base, and the junction held 4 bases outside the gene matches. CDR3 DNA sequence: TGCAGTGCTCGGACAGGGACCAGCAATCAGCCCCAGCATTTT. Amino acids: CSARTGTSNQPQHF.